A selection of T cell receptor beta chains follows, all from one sample in a study of T cells after yellow fever vaccination. TCRdb independently ran MiXCR on the 5' RACE reads; one entry per CDR3 protein. The sample has some 560,000 distinct CDR3 sequences, around 17% seen once. Specimen: PBMCs, collected roughly 5 days after the first yellow fever vaccination. These TCRs come from a man aged 18 to 35 who received the YFV17D yellow fever vaccine. The CDR3 runs from the conserved cysteine through the conserved F or W. The D gene is left open where the match is weak. Clone size is not always given. Where it is, it says once, few, many or a class for expanded clones.

j_call: TRBJ2-2
v_call: TRBV3-1
clone_size: NA
d_call: TRBD1
cdr3_aa: CASSTRDRGPTGELFF
cdr3_nt: TGTGCCAGCAGCACCCGGGACAGGGGCCCCACCGGGGAGCTGTTTTTT

j_call: TRBJ2-1
v_call: TRBV12-3/TRBV12-4
clone_size: few
d_call: NA
cdr3_aa: CASSPGPLGEQFF
cdr3_nt: TGTGCCAGCAGTCCAGGGCCCCTGGGGGAGCAGTTCTTC

j_call: TRBJ1-2
v_call: TRBV5-1
clone_size: NA
d_call: TRBD1
cdr3_aa: CASSYTGTGTYGYTF
cdr3_nt: TGCGCCAGCAGCTATACCGGGACAGGGACCTATGGCTACACCTTC

j_call: TRBJ2-4
v_call: TRBV5-1
clone_size: NA
d_call: TRBD1
cdr3_aa: CASATGEAKNIQYF
cdr3_nt: TGCGCCAGTGCGACAGGGGAGGCCAAAAACATTCAGTACTTC

j_call: TRBJ2-3
v_call: TRBV28
clone_size: few
d_call: NA
cdr3_aa: CASGREDTDTQYF
cdr3_nt: TGTGCCTCCGGCAGGGAGGACACAGATACGCAGTATTTT

j_call: TRBJ2-1
v_call: TRBV5-4
clone_size: NA
d_call: NA
cdr3_aa: CASTLDSYNEQFF
cdr3_nt: TGTGCCAGCACCCTGGACAGCTACAATGAGCAGTTCTTC

j_call: TRBJ1-1
v_call: TRBV7-8
clone_size: NA
d_call: TRBD1
cdr3_aa: CASSLDDRAGNTEAFF
cdr3_nt: TGTGCCAGCAGCTTAGACGACAGGGCGGGAAACACTGAAGCTTTCTTT

j_call: TRBJ2-7
v_call: TRBV4-3
clone_size: few
d_call: NA
cdr3_aa: CASSPIGGDGRYF
cdr3_nt: TGCGCCAGCAGCCCCATAGGCGGGGATGGTCGGTACTTC

j_call: TRBJ1-3
v_call: TRBV5-6
clone_size: NA
d_call: NA
cdr3_aa: CASSVTGSAGNTIYF
cdr3_nt: TGTGCCAGCAGCGTTACAGGGAGTGCTGGAAACACCATATATTTT

j_call: TRBJ1-2
v_call: TRBV28
clone_size: few
d_call: NA
cdr3_aa: CASSLGGRGGYTF
cdr3_nt: TGTGCCAGCAGTTTGGGAGGACGGGGTGGCTACACCTTC

j_call: TRBJ2-6
v_call: TRBV5-1
clone_size: few
d_call: NA
cdr3_aa: CASSLGENSGANVLTF
cdr3_nt: TGCGCCAGCAGCTTGGGGGAAAACTCTGGGGCCAACGTCCTGACTTTC

j_call: TRBJ2-1
v_call: TRBV20-1
clone_size: NA
d_call: TRBD2
cdr3_aa: CSARDVASGGHEQFF
cdr3_nt: TGCAGTGCTAGAGATGTTGCTAGCGGGGGGCATGAGCAGTTCTTC

j_call: TRBJ2-5
v_call: TRBV3-1
clone_size: few
d_call: TRBD2
cdr3_aa: CASSQGLAGIETQYF
cdr3_nt: TGTGCCAGCAGCCAAGGACTAGCGGGGATAGAGACCCAGTACTTC

j_call: TRBJ2-1
v_call: TRBV6-5
clone_size: NA
d_call: NA
cdr3_aa: CASRVTDGSYNEQFF
cdr3_nt: TGTGCCAGCAGAGTTACTGATGGCTCCTACAATGAGCAGTTCTTC

j_call: TRBJ2-3
v_call: TRBV4-3
clone_size: NA
d_call: TRBD1
cdr3_aa: CASTTGTASTDTQYF
cdr3_nt: TGCGCCAGCACGACAGGGACCGCTAGCACAGATACGCAGTATTTT

j_call: TRBJ2-2
v_call: TRBV3-1
clone_size: few
d_call: NA
cdr3_aa: CASSRIPGELFF
cdr3_nt: TGTGCCAGCAGTCGTATCCCCGGGGAGCTGTTTTTT

j_call: TRBJ1-5
v_call: TRBV12-3/TRBV12-4
clone_size: many
d_call: NA
cdr3_aa: CASSSGYSNQPQHF
cdr3_nt: TGTGCCAGCAGTTCCGGTTATAGCAATCAGCCCCAGCATTTT

j_call: TRBJ2-2
v_call: TRBV4-3
clone_size: NA
d_call: NA
cdr3_aa: CASSQGGRSGELFF
cdr3_nt: TGCGCCAGCAGCCAAGGGGGGCGCTCCGGGGAGCTGTTTTTT

j_call: TRBJ1-5
v_call: TRBV15
clone_size: NA
d_call: TRBD1
cdr3_aa: CATSRGQGAISGNQPQHF
cdr3_nt: TGTGCCACCAGCAGAGGACAGGGGGCGATCTCCGGCAATCAGCCCCAGCATTTT

j_call: TRBJ1-4
v_call: TRBV20-1
clone_size: NA
d_call: TRBD1
cdr3_aa: CSARPPGQGIEKLFF
cdr3_nt: TGCAGTGCTCGACCACCGGGACAGGGTATTGAAAAACTGTTTTTT

j_call: TRBJ2-3
v_call: TRBV4-3
clone_size: few
d_call: NA
cdr3_aa: CASSQGRSSYYTDTQYF
cdr3_nt: TGCGCCAGCAGCCAAGGAAGGAGTAGCTACTACACAGATACGCAGTATTTT

j_call: TRBJ2-5
v_call: TRBV6-5
clone_size: NA
d_call: NA
cdr3_aa: CASSYGVNDMAETQYF
cdr3_nt: TGTGCCAGCAGTTACGGGGTGAACGACATGGCAGAGACCCAGTACTTC